What follows describes a single T cell receptor (beta chain). Antigen unknown. PCR was performed using 60 Vbeta and 13 Jbeta primers. Libraries were prepared by immunoSEQ multiplex PCR; TCRdb keeps only in-frame clonotypes and omits some of them. The sample consists of about 240,000 clones, about three quarters of them appearing once. The sample originates from a study of cytomegalovirus exposure and HLA in healthy donors. The V gene's germline CDR1 is MNHNS and CDR2 SASEGT. CDR3 size: 12 residues. The V end lost 6 bases, the J end lost 6 bases, and 9 bases lay between the germline ends. Study outcomes and limitations: A later analysis linked a missense variant in DCLRE1C to the trimming of TCR beta V and J genes. Cytomegalovirus-associated TCR beta chains were listed, numbering 150 to 200. According to a later analysis, donors in an Asian-associated ancestry cluster reportedly had fewer N-insertions than the roughly 670-donor mean. Earlier analysis yielded a pattern in which most TCR beta V segments were productive about 90% or about 30% of the time.

The sample taken for sequencing was PBMCs. The TCR sequence derives from a boy between 10 and 17 years old in good health and CMV-seronegative. The rearrangement joins TRBV6-1 to TRBJ1-5, with TRBD1 as a possible D gene (5 bases). CDR3 DNA sequence: TGTGCCAGCAGGGGGGAGGGTCAGCCCCAGCATTTT. Translation: CASRGEGQPQHF.